The present TCR beta chain was sequenced within a study of blood T cell repertoires in COVID-19 (dated by TCRdb to the early 2020s). In the study overall: Collaborator samples came from the United States, Italy and Spain and covered acute and convalescent phases of COVID-19. A freely available public database, intended as a resource for researchers studying the immune response to SARS-CoV-2, is where the repertoires were released. HLA class I and class II types, where available, came from metadata supplied by the sample provider rather than from assay-based typing. The material from the prospective study consisted of cDNA or gDNA derived from T cells, B-cell-depleted T cells, or PBMCs. The sample metadata nearly always contained a de-identified subject ID, COVID-19 status, age in years and sex. Deeply sampled blood TCRbeta repertoires from subjects exposed to, actively infected with, or recovered from COVID-19 were included in the dataset. Samples were obtained from the ongoing ImmuneRACE study (first 160 participants) and from roughly 1,300 subjects provided by 6 global collaborators. On the study overall, not on this receptor specifically: The quantity of clinical and demographic metadata differed by source and by participant and was supplied without curation.

TCRbeta CDR3 regions were amplified from genomic DNA by means of the immunoSEQ Assay, a bias-controlled multiplex PCR. Per the authors' processing: The number of nucleated cells in each sample was estimated from the amplification of reference gene primers within the assay. To quantify the absolute abundance of each unique TCRbeta CDR3 rearrangement, sequence reads were collapsed and filtered. Productive Simpson clonality was computed per sample as the square root of Simpson's diversity index over productive rearrangements. Drawn from immuneACCESS, this table holds only the in-frame rearrangements with V and J called that TCRdb kept. Clones are partly lost; checked studies trace under half to an unresolved V gene and leave the rest unexplained. That table furnishes V, J and clone size, whereas the DNA furnished D and trimming. The sample table lists approximately 150,000 clones, roughly 84% of them with a count of one. Of the sample, 1.1% is held by the ten largest clones.

Whole blood was collected in K2EDTA tubes by collaborating institutions according to the institutions' own protocols. Collaborator samples were shipped for TCRbeta analysis as frozen whole blood, isolated PBMCs, or DNA extracted from either sample type. Comment on this clone: Its specific antigen is unknown. Base qualities were left out, and no much larger clone turns up one base away.

The CDR3 covers 17 residues, taking in both the cysteine and the phenylalanine. CDR3 DNA is the only sequence kept; it has 51 bases, read in frame from the first base. CDR1 SGHKS and CDR2 YYEKEE are derived from the germline V gene (reference sequence). Relative to germline, V is missing 0 bases and J is missing 4 bases, with 8 bases of the junction outside any gene match. The sequence joins TRBV5-5 to TRBJ2-3; 10 bases in the junction line up with TRBD2. The TCR comes from a man aged 40-49 years with acute or convalescent COVID-19. Sequenced input: peripheral blood. The CDR3 is CASSLGLAGVIADTQYF. The nucleotides read TGTGCCAGCAGCTTGGGGCTAGCGGGGGTAATAGCAGATACGCAGTATTTT.